This passage covers 13 T cell receptor beta chains from one sample sequenced in a study of regulatory T cells in long-lasting Graves disease. The time point was: newly diagnosed GD, antithyroid drugs for less than 3 months. RNA from PBMCs was the source of the TCR library. Arm-PCR with iRepertoire HTBI primers amplified the CDR3 regions for these TCR beta libraries. TCRdb reanalysed the multiplex PCR reads using MiXCR and keeps one entry per CDR3 protein. This sample has about 620,000 distinct CDR3 sequences, with approximately 15% found just once. The same sample was also studied in work on T cells in Graves' hyperthyroidism and ophthalmopathy.

The sample in question was peripheral blood mononuclear cells (PBMCs), obtained at new diagnosis, from a patient treated with antithyroid drugs. Source of these receptors: a woman in her 30s with Graves disease.

This clonotype has only a few counts. This chain uses TRBV4-1 with TRBJ1-6; D perhaps matches TRBD1 (5 bases). Germline V gene sequence: CDR1 MGHRA, CDR2 YSYEKL. The CDR3 is 16 residues long. The V gene lost 0 bases and the J gene lost 8 bases, with 14 bases spanning the gap. This CDR3 reads CASSQEMGLWDSPLHF. The CDR3 DNA reads as TGCGCCAGCAGCCAAGAAATGGGACTCTGGGATTCACCCCTCCACTTT.

This chain connects TRBV20-1 to TRBJ2-6, with TRBD2 identical over 9 bases. The trim removed 4 bases at V and 0 bases at J, leaving 1 base unmatched. Germline V lookup: CDR1 DFQATT, CDR2 SNEGSKA (reference sequence). This CDR3 is 15 amino acids long. For the CDR3, the DNA is TGCAGTGCTATTAGCGGGAGCTCTGGGGCCAACGTCCTGACTTTC. Translated: CSAISGSSGANVLTF.

CDR3 sequence (DNA): TGTGCCAGCGGCGGGACTAATGAAAAACTGTTTTTT. This encodes CASGGTNEKLFF. The chain joins TRBV3-1 to TRBJ1-4; no firm D call. The CDR3 contains 12 residues. Germline CDR1 reads LGHDT; CDR2 reads YNNKEL (reference sequence). Trimming stripped 8 bases from V and 2 bases from J, with 6 bases between.

CDR3 loop: CASSLGQGRVDTEAFF. CDR3 sequence (DNA): TGTGCCAGCAGCTTGGGACAGGGGAGGGTGGACACTGAAGCTTTCTTT. The chain uses TRBV11-1 and TRBJ1-1; 10 bases match TRBD1. In germline, CDR1 is SGHAT, CDR2 FQDESV (reference sequence). The trim removed 3 bases at V and 3 bases at J, leaving 7 bases unmatched. The CDR3 length is 16 residues.

The sample holds a few counts of this clonotype. V and J are TRBV9 and TRBJ2-2; tentatively, D is TRBD1 (5 bases). This CDR3 spans 15 amino acids. Germline CDR1 reads SGDLS; CDR2 reads YYNGEE. V shed 0 bases and J shed 5 bases, with 11 bases lying between them. The CDR3 reads CASSVVGDETGELFF. Here the CDR3 DNA reads TGTGCCAGCAGCGTAGTAGGGGATGAGACCGGGGAGCTGTTTTTT.

The table lists this clonotype with many counts. V usage is TRBV3-1 and J usage is TRBJ1-5, with D unclear. V was trimmed by 1 base and J by 5 bases, leaving 6 bases between them. CDR1 and CDR2 (germline): LGHDT, YNNKEL (reference sequence). The CDR3 loop spans 13 amino acids. DNA of the CDR3: TGTGCCAGCAGCCAAGTCGGGGATCAGCCCCAGCATTTT. Protein product: CASSQVGDQPQHF. Full variable domain (missing parts from reference TRBV3-1 and TRBJ1-5): DTAVSQTPKYLVTQMGNDKSIKCEQNLGHDTMYWYKQDSKKFLKIMFSYNNKELIINETVPNRFSPKSPDKAHLNLHINSLELGDSAVYFCASSQVGDQPQHFGDGTRLSIL.

This rearrangement joins TRBV7-2 to TRBJ2-3; possibly TRBD1 or TRBD2 for D (5 bases each). This CDR3 has 15 amino acids. The V end lost 3 bases, the J end lost 3 bases, and 13 bases lay between the germline ends. CDR1 is SGHTA and CDR2 is FQGNSA in the germline V gene. CDR3 DNA sequence: TGTGCCAGCAGCTTCCAAGGGGCGGGTACAGATACGCAGTATTTT. Translated, it gives CASSFQGAGTDTQYF.

The chain has TRBV20-1 and TRBJ2-7, with a weak D call TRBD2 (5 bases). V was pared by 0 bases and J by 2 bases, with 14 bases between. CDR3 length: 15 amino acids. Germline assignment: CDR1 DFQATT and CDR2 SNEGSKA (reference sequence). CDR3: CSARDLRRAPYEQYF. The CDR3 DNA reads as TGCAGTGCTAGAGATCTAAGGCGGGCCCCCTACGAGCAGTACTTC.

The chain joins TRBV7-3 to TRBJ2-4; 13 bases match TRBD2. With V trimmed by 5 bases and J by 7 bases, 8 bases remained unmatched. Per germline, CDR1 SGHTA and CDR2 FQGTGA. This CDR3 comprises 16 residues. CDR3 residues: CASSPTSGRDGNIQYF. The CDR3 coding sequence is TGTGCCAGCAGCCCAACTAGCGGGAGGGATGGGAACATTCAGTACTTC.

This clonotype turned up a few times. V usage is TRBV20-1 and J usage is TRBJ2-7; D perhaps matches TRBD2 (5 bases). V lost 0 bases and J 6 bases, leaving 9 bases between the germline ends. This CDR3 is 12 amino acids long. Germline assignment: CDR1 DFQATT and CDR2 SNEGSKA (reference sequence). The CDR3 DNA is TGCAGTGCTAGAGACCAAGGGAGCGAGCAGTACTTC. This translates into CSARDQGSEQYF.

This clonotype showed up just a few times. The V gene is TRBV19, the J gene TRBJ2-1, with TRBD1 identical over 9 bases. Germline CDR1 reads LNHDA; CDR2 reads SQIVND (reference sequence). The CDR3 totals 13 residues. J lost 15 bases, V lost 1 base, and 7 bases had no gene match. CDR3 DNA: TGTGCCAGTAGTATAGTGAGGGGACAGGGCCGGTTCTTC. It codes for CASSIVRGQGRFF.

This clonotype was detected a few times. The CDR3 sequence is CASSSDRQNEQFF. The CDR3 DNA follows: TGTGCCAGTAGTTCGGACAGGCAGAATGAGCAGTTCTTC. The chain combines TRBV19 with TRBJ2-1; 7 nucleotides line up with TRBD1. The CDR3 length is 13 residues. Germline CDR1 is LNHDA and CDR2 is SQIVND (reference sequence). The V and J ends lost 5 bases and 7 bases, in that order; junction bases with no gene match: 5.

This clonotype was counted only a few times. This rearrangement joins TRBV27 to TRBJ1-2, with D hard to call. Trimming removed 0 bases from V and 6 bases from J, with 8 bases in between. Germline V gene lookup returns CDR1 MNHEY and CDR2 SMNVEV (reference sequence). The CDR3 sequence is 13 residues long. This CDR3 is CASSLSDLDGYTF. CDR3 in DNA: TGTGCCAGCAGTTTATCCGATCTTGATGGCTACACCTTC.